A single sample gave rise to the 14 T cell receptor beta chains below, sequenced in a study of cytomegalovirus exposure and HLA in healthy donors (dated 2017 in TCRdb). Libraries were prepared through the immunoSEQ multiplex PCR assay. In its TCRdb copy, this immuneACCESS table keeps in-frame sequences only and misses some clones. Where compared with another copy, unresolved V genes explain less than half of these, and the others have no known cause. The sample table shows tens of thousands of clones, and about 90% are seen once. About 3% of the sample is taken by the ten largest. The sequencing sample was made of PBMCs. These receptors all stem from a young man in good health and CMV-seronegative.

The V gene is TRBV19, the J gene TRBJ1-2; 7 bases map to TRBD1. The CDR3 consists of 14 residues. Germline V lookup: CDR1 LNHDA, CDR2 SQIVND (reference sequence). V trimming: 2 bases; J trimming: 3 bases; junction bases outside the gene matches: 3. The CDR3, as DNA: TGTGCCAGTAGTATACGACAGGGCTACTATGGCTACACCTTC. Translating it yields CASSIRQGYYGYTF.

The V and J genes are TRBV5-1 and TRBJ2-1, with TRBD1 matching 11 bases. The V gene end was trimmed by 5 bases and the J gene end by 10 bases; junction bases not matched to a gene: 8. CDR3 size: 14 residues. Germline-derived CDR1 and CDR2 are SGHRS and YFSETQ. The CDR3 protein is CASSGQGAVLEQFF. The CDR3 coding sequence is TGCGCCAGCAGTGGACAGGGGGCGGTATTGGAGCAGTTCTTC.

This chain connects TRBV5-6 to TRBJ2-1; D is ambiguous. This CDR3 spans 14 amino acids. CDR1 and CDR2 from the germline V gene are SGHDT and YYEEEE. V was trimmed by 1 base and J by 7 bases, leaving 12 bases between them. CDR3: CASSLPSGRNEQFF. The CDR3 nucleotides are TGTGCCAGCAGCTTGCCTAGTGGAAGAAATGAGCAGTTCTTC.

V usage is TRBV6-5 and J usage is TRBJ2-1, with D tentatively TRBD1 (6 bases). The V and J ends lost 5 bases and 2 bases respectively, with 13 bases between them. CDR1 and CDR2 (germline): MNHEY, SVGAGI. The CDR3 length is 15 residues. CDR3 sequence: CASSTGQGAYNEQFF. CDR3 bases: TGTGCCAGCAGTACGGGACAAGGGGCCTACAATGAGCAGTTCTTC.

The CDR3 bases are TGTGCCAGTAGTATAGGGGAGGGTTTGGGGGCATTCGAGCAGTTCTTC. It yields the protein CASSIGEGLGAFEQFF. The rearrangement uses TRBV19 and TRBJ2-1, with D perhaps matching TRBD2 (7 bases). In germline, CDR1 is LNHDA, CDR2 SQIVND (reference sequence). The ends were cut back, 1 base at V and 10 bases at J, with 20 bases in the middle. CDR3 length: 16 residues.

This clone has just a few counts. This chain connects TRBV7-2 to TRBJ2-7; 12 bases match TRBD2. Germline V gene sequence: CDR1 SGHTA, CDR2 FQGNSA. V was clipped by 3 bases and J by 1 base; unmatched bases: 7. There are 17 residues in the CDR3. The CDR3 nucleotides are TGTGCCAGCAGCTTTAGGACTAGCGGGACCGGATCCTACGAGCAGTACTTC. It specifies CASSFRTSGTGSYEQYF. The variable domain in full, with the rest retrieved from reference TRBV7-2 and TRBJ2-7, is GAGVSQSPSNKVTEKGKDVELRCDPISGHTALYWYRQSLGQGLEFLIYFQGNSAPDKSGLPSDRFSAERTGGSVSTLTIQRTQQEDSAVYLCASSFRTSGTGSYEQYFGPGTRLTVT.

In DNA, the CDR3 is TGCGCCAGCAGCCCCCTCCCCTCTCAGGAGCAGTTCTTC. Its translation: CASSPLPSQEQFF. The J gene is TRBJ2-1, the V gene TRBV4-1; D unclear. With 4 bases removed from V and 10 bases from J, the gap between germline ends came to 14 bases. The CDR3 consists of 13 residues. Germline assignment: CDR1 MGHRA and CDR2 YSYEKL.

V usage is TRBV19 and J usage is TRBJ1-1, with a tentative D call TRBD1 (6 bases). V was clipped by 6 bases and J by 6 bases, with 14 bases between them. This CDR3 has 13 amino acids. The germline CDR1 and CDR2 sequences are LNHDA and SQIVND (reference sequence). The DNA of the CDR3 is TGTGCCAGTAGGCACAGGGATGAACCTGAAGCTTTCTTT. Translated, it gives CASRHRDEPEAFF.

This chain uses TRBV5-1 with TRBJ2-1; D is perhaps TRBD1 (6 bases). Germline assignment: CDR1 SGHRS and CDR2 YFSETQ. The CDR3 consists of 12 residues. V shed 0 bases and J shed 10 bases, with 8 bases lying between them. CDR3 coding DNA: TGCGCCAGCAGCTTGGACAGGGCCGAGCAGTTCTTC. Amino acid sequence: CASSLDRAEQFF.

In DNA form, the CDR3 reads TGTGCCAGCAGCTTGGACAGGGGTTCACTAGGCTACACCTTC. Protein product: CASSLDRGSLGYTF. The V call is TRBV11-2, the J call TRBJ1-2, with 9 bases aligning to TRBD1. CDR1 is SGHAT, CDR2 FQNNGV, per germline. There are 14 residues in the CDR3. The junction had 7 bases not matched to a gene; V was cut back by 3 bases and J by 8 bases.

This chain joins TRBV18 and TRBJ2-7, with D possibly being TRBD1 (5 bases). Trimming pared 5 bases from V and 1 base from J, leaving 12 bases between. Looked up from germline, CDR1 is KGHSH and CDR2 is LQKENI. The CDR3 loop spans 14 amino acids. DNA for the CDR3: TGTGCCAGCTCATCCGACCGACAGTCCTACGAGCAGTACTTC. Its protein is CASSSDRQSYEQYF.

CDR3 DNA: TGTGCCAGCTCGACAGGGAATACGCAGTATTTT. This codes for CASSTGNTQYF. The rearrangement joins TRBV28 to TRBJ2-3; 7 nucleotides match TRBD1. V lost 8 bases and J lost 7; bases outside the gene matches: 3. This CDR3 has 11 residues. CDR1 and CDR2 from the germline V gene are MDHEN and SYDVKM.

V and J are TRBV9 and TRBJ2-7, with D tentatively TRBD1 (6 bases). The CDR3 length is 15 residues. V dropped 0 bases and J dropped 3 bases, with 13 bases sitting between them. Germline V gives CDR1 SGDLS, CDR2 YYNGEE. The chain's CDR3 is CASSVATGSDYEQYF. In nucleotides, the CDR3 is TGTGCCAGCAGCGTAGCTACAGGGTCAGACTACGAGCAGTACTTC.

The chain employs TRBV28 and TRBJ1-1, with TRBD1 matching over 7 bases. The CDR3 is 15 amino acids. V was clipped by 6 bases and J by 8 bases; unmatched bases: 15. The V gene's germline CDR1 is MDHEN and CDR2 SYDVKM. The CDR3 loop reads CASSPTLTGPLEAFF. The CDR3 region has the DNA TGTGCCAGCAGCCCTACTTTGACAGGGCCACTGGAAGCTTTCTTT.